This passage covers 23 T cell receptor beta chains from one sample sequenced in a study of blood T cells in healthy people across ages. The second PCR ran roughly 6 to 12 cycles with a sample-barcoded 5' primer and J-beta primers. TCRdb called the 5' RACE reads again in MiXCR, with one record for every CDR3 protein. The table includes about 830,000 distinct CDR3 sequences, 60% to 80% detected once. Input material: blood. All receptors come from a man aged 25-45 years in good health.

With respect to this clonotype: Just one base apart from a much larger clone, this may be a read error. V and J are TRBV20-1 and TRBJ2-1; 7 nucleotides match TRBD1. The CDR3 runs 12 residues. V lost 6 bases and J lost 10; bases outside the gene matches: 9. CDR1 and CDR2 from the germline V gene are DFQATT and SNEGSKA (reference sequence). CDR3 nucleotides: TGCAGTGCCAGGGACAGATCCTACGAGCAGTTCTTC. Protein product: CSARDRSYEQFF.

In DNA form, the CDR3 reads TGTGCCAGCAGCCATCGGGCCGGGGAGCTGTTTTTT. Translating gives CASSHRAGELFF. The chain employs TRBV14 and TRBJ2-2; D remains ambiguous. V was shortened by 3 bases and J by 6 bases, with 5 bases between the two germline ends. The CDR3 length is 12 residues. Germline CDR1 is SGHDN and CDR2 is FVKESK.

The V call is TRBV6-6, the J call TRBJ1-6; D remains ambiguous. The CDR3 sequence is 13 residues long. The V gene lost 8 bases and the J gene lost 7 bases, with 12 bases spanning the gap. Germline V CDR1 and CDR2: MNHNY, SVGAGI (reference sequence). The CDR3 reads CASSLAGNSPLHF. The CDR3 DNA is TGTGCCAGCTCCCTCGCGGGAAATTCACCCCTCCACTTT.

Only a few counts were recorded for this clonotype. The rearrangement uses TRBV6-6 and TRBJ1-2; no definite D call. Germline CDR1 reads MNHNY; CDR2 reads SVGAGI (reference sequence). V was trimmed by 2 bases and J by 9 bases, leaving 4 bases between them. CDR3 length equals 10 residues. The CDR3 nucleotides are TGTGCCAGCAGTTACGACCGCTACACCTTC. It codes for CASSYDRYTF.

This clonotype was detected once. The chain carries TRBV7-8 and TRBJ2-7, with D unclear. Germline CDR1 and CDR2: SGHVS and FQNEAQ. Trimming left V 5 bases short and J 0 bases short, with 11 bases between. This CDR3 contains 14 residues. CDR3: CASSQKRDSYEQYF. The CDR3 nucleotides read TGTGCCAGCAGCCAAAAAAGGGACTCCTACGAGCAGTACTTC.

This rearrangement joins TRBV29-1 to TRBJ2-3; 10 bases align to TRBD2. The V segment lost 7 bases and the J segment 3 bases; nucleotides outside the gene matches: 7. Germline CDR1 reads SQVTM; CDR2 reads ANQGSEA. This CDR3 spans 14 amino acids. The DNA for the CDR3 is TGCAGCGCGCAGCGGGGGGGAGGGACAGATACGCAGTATTTT. Encoded protein: CSAQRGGGTDTQYF.

The chain joins TRBV12-5 to TRBJ2-7; D is possibly TRBD2 (5 bases). The V end lost 6 bases, the J end lost 7 bases, and 13 bases lay between the germline ends. This CDR3 contains 12 residues. Per the germline V gene, CDR1 is LGHNT and CDR2 is FRNRAP. The CDR3 spells CASGPTKGEQYF. The CDR3 DNA reads TGTGCTAGTGGACCGACTAAAGGGGAGCAGTACTTC.

This clonotype was seen just once. The V and J genes are TRBV28 and TRBJ2-7, with TRBD1 identical over 7 bases. Germline V gives CDR1 MDHEN, CDR2 SYDVKM. Trimming took 6 bases from V and 0 from J; bases not matched to a gene: 5. CDR3 length: 14 amino acids. The CDR3 here is CASRTGQASYEQYF. The CDR3 DNA follows: TGTGCCAGCAGAACCGGACAGGCCTCCTACGAGCAGTACTTC.

The chain combines TRBV6-6 with TRBJ2-1; D may be TRBD2 (6 bases). CDR1 is MNHNY and CDR2 is SVGAGI in the germline V gene (reference sequence). The V end lost 6 bases, the J end lost 5 bases, and 17 bases lay between the germline ends. The CDR3 spans 15 residues. The CDR3 loop is CASSPLGGTNNEQFF. In DNA, the CDR3 is TGTGCCAGCAGCCCTTTAGGCGGGACGAACAATGAGCAGTTCTTC.

This sequence joins TRBV11-3 and TRBJ2-1; D is unresolved. CDR3 length equals 15 residues. The V gene's germline CDR1 is SGHNT and CDR2 YENEEA. V dropped 2 bases and J dropped 4 bases, with 12 bases sitting between them. CDR3 amino acids: CASSLRATAYNEQFF. The CDR3 region has the DNA TGTGCCAGCAGCTTACGGGCGACGGCATACAATGAGCAGTTCTTC.

This clonotype has only a few counts. The genes are TRBV4-3 and TRBJ1-2; 7 bases are a match to TRBD1. The CDR3 totals 15 residues. The germline gives CDR1 LGHNA, CDR2 YSLEER. The V gene end was trimmed by 1 base and the J gene end by 7 bases; junction bases not matched to a gene: 9. This CDR3 is CASSQAGNRGIGYTF. CDR3 in DNA: TGCGCCAGCAGCCAAGCAGGCAACAGGGGTATTGGCTACACCTTC.

This chain connects TRBV20-1 to TRBJ2-5, with 10 nucleotides matching TRBD2. Trimming took 1 base from V and 3 from J; bases not matched to a gene: 5. The CDR3 extends over 15 amino acids. Germline assignment: CDR1 DFQATT and CDR2 SNEGSKA (reference sequence). The CDR3 loop is CSARGRAGGEETQYF. DNA for the CDR3: TGCAGTGCTAGAGGTCGAGCGGGGGGGGAAGAGACCCAGTACTTC.

Of note for this clonotype: Relative to the germline gene, one junction end is altered; a read error may explain this. V usage is TRBV3-1 and J usage is TRBJ2-3, with 8 bases aligning to TRBD2. The germline CDR1 and CDR2 sequences are LGHDT and YNNKEL (reference sequence). This CDR3 is built from 16 residues. CDR3 nucleotide sequence: TGTGCCAGCAGCCTTCCGGGCGGGGGGCCCACAGATATGCAGTATTTT. Its translation: CASSLPGGGPTDMQYF.

This clonotype was recorded only once. The rearrangement joins TRBV24-1 to TRBJ2-7, with D tentatively TRBD1 (5 bases). CDR3 size: 14 residues. V was cut by 10 bases and J by 0 bases, with 15 bases left in between. CDR1 is KGHDR, CDR2 SFDVKD, per germline. DNA of the CDR3: TGTGCCACTGGGGCTCCCGGAAGCTCCTACGAGCAGTACTTC. It translates to CATGAPGSSYEQYF.

Here the CDR3 reads CASSQPGTGEETQYF. In nucleotides, the CDR3 is TGTGCCAGCAGCCAACCCGGGACAGGGGAAGAGACCCAGTACTTC. The gene calls are TRBV5-6 and TRBJ2-5; TRBD1 agrees at 10 bases. The length of the CDR3 is 15 residues. The ends lost 4 bases at V and 3 bases at J; junction bases unmatched: 6. The germline V gene encodes CDR1 SGHDT and CDR2 YYEEEE.

The J gene is TRBJ2-1, the V gene TRBV24-1, with D possibly being TRBD1 or TRBD2 (6 bases each). CDR1 is KGHDR and CDR2 is SFDVKD in the germline V gene. This CDR3 is 13 amino acids long. Trimming pared 7 bases from V and 8 bases from J, leaving 14 bases between. The CDR3 loop is CATSRRGAYEQFF. CDR3 DNA sequence: TGTGCCACCAGCAGAAGGGGGGCTTATGAGCAGTTCTTC.

This clonotype has a handful of counts. The chain is built from TRBV4-2 and TRBJ2-4, with D maybe TRBD1 (5 bases). V lost 0 bases and J 6 bases, leaving 12 bases between the germline ends. The CDR3 sequence is 15 residues long. From germline, CDR1 is LGHNA and CDR2 YNFKEQ. CDR3 residues: CASSQETTAGNIQYF. CDR3 bases: TGTGCCAGCAGCCAAGAGACGACAGCAGGAAACATTCAGTACTTC.

In its sample, this clonotype was seen a few times. The chain combines TRBV20-1 with TRBJ1-6; D unclear. V was clipped by 6 bases and J by 3 bases, with 12 bases between them. This CDR3 is built from 14 residues. From germline, CDR1 is DFQATT and CDR2 SNEGSKA (reference sequence). CDR3 loop: CSASGVGYNSPLHF. Here the CDR3 DNA reads TGCAGTGCGAGCGGGGTCGGCTATAATTCACCCCTCCACTTT.

As concerns this clonotype: Possible read error: a much larger clone is one base away. The V gene is TRBV12-3 or TRBV12-4, the J gene TRBJ2-7, with D possibly matching TRBD1 (5 bases). There are 15 residues in the CDR3. The DNA of the CDR3 is TGTGCCAGCAGCCCGCCATTGACAGCCTCCGACGAGCAGTACTTC. This codes for CASSPPLTASDEQYF.

CDR3 bases: TGTGCCAGCAGCCCCAGGGCTCTCAATGAGCAGTTCTTC. It yields the protein CASSPRALNEQFF. The J gene is TRBJ2-1, the V gene TRBV4-2, with D possibly being TRBD1 (5 bases). Germline CDR1 and CDR2: LGHNA and YNFKEQ. Trimming took 4 bases from V and 6 from J, leaving 10 bases between them. This CDR3 spans 13 amino acids.

This rearrangement joins TRBV7-8 to TRBJ2-4; TRBD1 aligns across 12 bases. Near its end, the DNA agrees better with TRBJ2-7, so the J call may be wrong. CDR1 and CDR2 (germline): SGHVS, FQNEAQ. The CDR3 contains 15 residues. CDR3 nucleotides: TGTGCCAGCAGCGACCGGGACAGGGGGCTCAACGAGCAGTACTTC. Translation: CASSDRDRGLNEQYF.

The J gene is TRBJ1-1, the V gene TRBV5-1; the D is unclear. The CDR3 is made up of 14 amino acids. Germline V gene data show CDR1 as SGHRS and CDR2 as YFSETQ. Trimming pared 3 bases from V and 1 base from J, leaving 10 bases between. CDR3 coding DNA: TGCGCCAGCAGCTACGACGGTTCGAACACTGAAGCTTTCTTT. The encoded protein is CASSYDGSNTEAFF.

The J gene is TRBJ1-2, the V gene TRBV7-2, with D possibly being TRBD1 (6 bases). The CDR3 is 14 residues long. CDR1 SGHTA and CDR2 FQGNSA come from the germline V gene. The V end was cut by 3 bases, the J end by 5 bases, with 13 bases between. For the CDR3, the DNA is TGTGCCAGCAGCTTTGCGGACAGAGCTTATGGCTACACCTTC. Translating it yields CASSFADRAYGYTF.